The rows below give T cell receptor beta chains drawn from one sample of a study of blood T cell repertoires in COVID-19. Generated by immunoSEQ multiplex PCR, the TCRdb table keeps only in-frame clones and is missing some. The data hold about 400,000 clones, with under 90% observed a single time. Sequenced: PBMCs or T cells enriched from blood (not recorded which). The receptors here all came from a woman in her 30s who had recovered from COVID-19. CDR3s include the opening cysteine and the closing phenylalanine or tryptophan. Each record gives: V gene, clone size, J gene, D gene, CDR3 DNA, CDR3 protein. The D gene is left open where the match is weak. Clone size is not always given. Where it is, it says once, few, many or a class for expanded clones.

V: TRBV4-2; size: NA; J: TRBJ2-7; D: TRBD2; DNA: TGTGCCAGCAGCCAAGAGGCGGGAGGCTCCTACGAGCAGTACTTC; CDR3: CASSQEAGGSYEQYF
V: TRBV11-2; size: NA; J: TRBJ2-3; D: NA; DNA: TGTGCCAGCAGCTTAGGTGGGACACCTCAGGGAGATACGCAGTATTTT; CDR3: CASSLGGTPQGDTQYF
V: TRBV18; size: NA; J: TRBJ2-1; D: TRBD1; DNA: TGTGCCAGCTCACCACTATCCGGGACAGGGACGGGAAAGAATGAGCAGTTCTTC; CDR3: CASSPLSGTGTGKNEQFF
V: TRBV27; size: NA; J: TRBJ1-1; D: NA; DNA: TGTGCCAGCAGTTTAGGACAGAACACTGAAGCTTTCTTT; CDR3: CASSLGQNTEAFF
V: TRBV2; size: NA; J: TRBJ1-6; D: TRBD1; DNA: TGTGCCAGCAGTGATCGGACAGGGCCTGATTCACCCCTCCACTTT; CDR3: CASSDRTGPDSPLHF
V: TRBV7-9; size: NA; J: TRBJ2-7; D: NA; DNA: TGTGCCAGCAGCCCAGGCGAGGGCCAGTACTTC; CDR3: CASSPGEGQYF
V: TRBV5-1; size: NA; J: TRBJ2-7; D: TRBD1; DNA: TGCGCCAGCAGCCCGGCAGCCGGGACAGGCTCCTACGAGCAGTACTTC; CDR3: CASSPAAGTGSYEQYF
V: TRBV25-1; size: NA; J: TRBJ2-1; D: TRBD1; DNA: TGTGCCAGCAGTGAATACGGACAGGGGCCCTACAATGAGCAGTTCTTC; CDR3: CASSEYGQGPYNEQFF
V: TRBV4-2; size: NA; J: TRBJ1-5; D: NA; DNA: TGTGCCAGCAGCCCGTTTTACAGGAATAGCAATCAGCCCCAGCATTTT; CDR3: CASSPFYRNSNQPQHF
V: TRBV19; size: NA; J: TRBJ2-4; D: TRBD2; DNA: TGTGCCAGTAGTATACTCCTAACTAGCGCCGAAACCAAAAACATTCAGTACTTC; CDR3: CASSILLTSAETKNIQYF
V: TRBV19; size: NA; J: TRBJ2-7; D: NA; DNA: TGTGCCAGTAAACGGGACACCCTCTCCTACGAGCAGTACTTC; CDR3: CASKRDTLSYEQYF
V: TRBV2; size: NA; J: TRBJ2-5; D: NA; DNA: TGTGCCAGCAGGGGAGGATCTTATCTAGAGACCCAGTACTTC; CDR3: CASRGGSYLETQYF
V: TRBV29-1; size: NA; J: TRBJ1-5; D: NA; DNA: TGCAGCGTTGCTATGGAGAGCCAGCCCCAGCATTTT; CDR3: CSVAMESQPQHF
V: TRBV18; size: NA; J: TRBJ2-7; D: TRBD1; DNA: TGTGCCAGCTCAATGGACAGGGGTCCCTCCTACGAGCAGTACTTC; CDR3: CASSMDRGPSYEQYF
V: TRBV19; size: few; J: TRBJ1-5; D: TRBD1; DNA: TGTGCCAGTAGTGTAAGGGCGGGACAGGGGAGTTTCAATCAGCCCCAGCATTTT; CDR3: CASSVRAGQGSFNQPQHF
V: TRBV15; size: NA; J: TRBJ1-1; D: TRBD1; DNA: TGTGCCACCAGCAGAGAGGTGGGACAGGGGGCCGATGAAGCTTTCTTT; CDR3: CATSREVGQGADEAFF
V: TRBV5-1; size: NA; J: TRBJ2-5; D: NA; DNA: TGCGCCAGCAGCCTAGGGGCAGAAGAGACCCAGTACTTC; CDR3: CASSLGAEETQYF
V: TRBV30; size: once; J: TRBJ2-1; D: NA; DNA: TGTGCCTGGAGTGTACGAAGGGGCCGGGATGAGCAGTTCTTC; CDR3: CAWSVRRGRDEQFF
V: TRBV3-1/TRBV3-2; size: NA; J: TRBJ1-5; D: NA; DNA: TGTGCCAGCAGCCAAGCCCCCGGGGGCAATCAGCCCCAGCATTTT; CDR3: CASSQAPGGNQPQHF
V: TRBV27; size: NA; J: TRBJ1-3; D: NA; DNA: TGTGCCAGCAGTTTGAACAGGGTTTCTGGAAACACCATATATTTT; CDR3: CASSLNRVSGNTIYF
V: TRBV19; size: NA; J: TRBJ2-7; D: TRBD2; DNA: TGTGCCAGTAGTAGGGGGGGCGAGCAGTACTTC; CDR3: CASSRGGEQYF
V: TRBV7-3; size: NA; J: TRBJ1-2; D: NA; DNA: TGTGCCAGCAGCCCGACGGGAGACTATGGCTACACCTTC; CDR3: CASSPTGDYGYTF
V: TRBV5-1; size: once; J: TRBJ2-1; D: NA; DNA: TGCGCCAGCAGCTTCGGGACCTACAATGAGCAGTTCTTC; CDR3: CASSFGTYNEQFF
V: TRBV29-1; size: NA; J: TRBJ1-1; D: NA; DNA: TGCAGCGTTGCGGTGAACACTGAAGCTTTCTTT; CDR3: CSVAVNTEAFF
V: TRBV20-1; size: NA; J: TRBJ2-7; D: TRBD2; DNA: TGCAGTGCTAGTGGCTATAGCGGGAGACCGACCGAGCAGTACTTC; CDR3: CSASGYSGRPTEQYF
V: TRBV30; size: NA; J: TRBJ2-1; D: TRBD2; DNA: TGTGCCTGGAGTGTTCGGAGGCGGGGGACTTTCTACAATGAGCAGTTCTTC; CDR3: CAWSVRRRGTFYNEQFF
V: TRBV19; size: NA; J: TRBJ1-5; D: TRBD1; DNA: TGTGCCAGTAGTAACAACAGGGGATCCATTCAGCCCCAGCATTTT; CDR3: CASSNNRGSIQPQHF
V: TRBV13; size: NA; J: TRBJ1-1; D: TRBD1; DNA: TGTGCCAGCAGCATACTGCCAGGGGGCACTGAAGCTTTCTTT; CDR3: CASSILPGGTEAFF